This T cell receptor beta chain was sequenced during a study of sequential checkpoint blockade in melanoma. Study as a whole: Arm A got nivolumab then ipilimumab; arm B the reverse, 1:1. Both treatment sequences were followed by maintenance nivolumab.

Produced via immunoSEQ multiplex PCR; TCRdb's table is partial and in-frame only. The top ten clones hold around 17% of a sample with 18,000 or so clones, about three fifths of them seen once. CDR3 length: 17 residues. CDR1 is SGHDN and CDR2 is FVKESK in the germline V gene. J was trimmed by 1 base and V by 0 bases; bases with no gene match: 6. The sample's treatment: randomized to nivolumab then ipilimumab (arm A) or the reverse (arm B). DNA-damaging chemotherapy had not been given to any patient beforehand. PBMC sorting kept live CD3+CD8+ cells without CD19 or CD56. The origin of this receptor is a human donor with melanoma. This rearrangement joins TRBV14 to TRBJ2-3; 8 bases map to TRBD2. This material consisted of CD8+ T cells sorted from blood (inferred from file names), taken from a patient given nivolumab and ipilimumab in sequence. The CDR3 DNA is TGTGCCAGCAGCCAAGATGTGACGGGAGGGCGCACAGATACGCAGTATTTT. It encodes CASSQDVTGGRTDTQYF.